A selection of T cell receptor beta chains follows, all from one sample in a study of blood T cell repertoires in COVID-19. Data came from immunoSEQ multiplex PCR; TCRdb stores just in-frame clones and leaves some out. The sample has roughly 180,000 clones, about 81% seen once. Sequenced material: peripheral blood. These receptors were obtained from an elderly woman with COVID-19, enrolled during active disease. CDR3s include the opening cysteine and the closing phenylalanine or tryptophan. The D gene is left open where the match is weak. Where a row states a size, it is once, few, many or the class of an expanded clone; other rows omit it.

TRBV7-2	-	-	TRBJ2-1	CASSPGGVAEQFF	TGTGCCAGCAGCCCAGGTGGTGTCGCTGAGCAGTTCTTC
TRBV7-2	-	-	TRBJ2-7	CASSLEQGGYEQYF	TGTGCCAGCAGCTTAGAGCAGGGAGGCTACGAGCAGTACTTC
TRBV11-2	-	-	TRBJ1-2	CASSLGAAISYGYTF	TGTGCCAGCAGCTTAGGGGCAGCCATTAGCTATGGCTACACCTTC
TRBV5-1	-	TRBD2	TRBJ2-4	CASSLVPSGENIQYF	TGCGCCAGCAGCTTGGTCCCGAGCGGGGAAAACATTCAGTACTTC
TRBV10-3	-	-	TRBJ1-5	CAISEYGYGNQPQHF	TGTGCCATCAGTGAGTACGGGTACGGCAATCAGCCCCAGCATTTT
TRBV19	few	TRBD2	TRBJ2-1	CASSIRPGGYEYNEQFF	TGTGCCAGTAGTATTCGTCCGGGGGGATATGAGTACAATGAGCAGTTCTTC
TRBV10-2	once	TRBD1	TRBJ1-6	CASSLTGSSYNSPLHF	TGCGCCAGCTCACTGACAGGGAGCTCCTATAATTCACCCCTCCACTTT
TRBV15	-	TRBD1	TRBJ1-2	CATSRPTGGGYGYTF	TGTGCCACCAGCAGACCAACAGGGGGTGGGTATGGCTACACCTTC
TRBV6-5	-	-	TRBJ2-7	CASGLGHRFYEQYF	TGTGCCAGCGGTTTAGGACACCGGTTTTACGAGCAGTACTTC
TRBV20-1	-	-	TRBJ2-1	CSASSGLARSSYNEQFF	TGCAGTGCTAGTTCAGGGCTAGCGAGGAGCTCCTACAATGAGCAGTTCTTC
TRBV3-1/TRBV3-2	-	TRBD2	TRBJ2-1	CASSHGTTYFDEQFF	TGTGCCAGCAGCCATGGGACTACATACTTCGATGAGCAGTTCTTC
TRBV5-1	-	-	TRBJ2-3	CASSASADTQYF	TGCGCCAGCAGTGCTAGCGCAGATACGCAGTATTTT
TRBV27	-	TRBD1	TRBJ2-2	CASSLSTGNTGELFF	TGTGCCAGCAGTTTATCGACAGGGAATACCGGGGAGCTGTTTTTT
TRBV6-5	-	-	TRBJ1-1	CASSRRGDTEAFF	TGTGCCAGCAGCCGCAGGGGTGACACTGAAGCTTTCTTT
TRBV9	many	-	TRBJ2-2	CASSSYRDTGGELFF	TGTGCCAGCAGCTCCTACAGGGATACGGGCGGGGAGCTGTTTTTT
TRBV10-2	-	-	TRBJ1-5	CASSTDSGNQPQHF	TGCGCCAGCAGTACTGATAGTGGCAATCAGCCCCAGCATTTT